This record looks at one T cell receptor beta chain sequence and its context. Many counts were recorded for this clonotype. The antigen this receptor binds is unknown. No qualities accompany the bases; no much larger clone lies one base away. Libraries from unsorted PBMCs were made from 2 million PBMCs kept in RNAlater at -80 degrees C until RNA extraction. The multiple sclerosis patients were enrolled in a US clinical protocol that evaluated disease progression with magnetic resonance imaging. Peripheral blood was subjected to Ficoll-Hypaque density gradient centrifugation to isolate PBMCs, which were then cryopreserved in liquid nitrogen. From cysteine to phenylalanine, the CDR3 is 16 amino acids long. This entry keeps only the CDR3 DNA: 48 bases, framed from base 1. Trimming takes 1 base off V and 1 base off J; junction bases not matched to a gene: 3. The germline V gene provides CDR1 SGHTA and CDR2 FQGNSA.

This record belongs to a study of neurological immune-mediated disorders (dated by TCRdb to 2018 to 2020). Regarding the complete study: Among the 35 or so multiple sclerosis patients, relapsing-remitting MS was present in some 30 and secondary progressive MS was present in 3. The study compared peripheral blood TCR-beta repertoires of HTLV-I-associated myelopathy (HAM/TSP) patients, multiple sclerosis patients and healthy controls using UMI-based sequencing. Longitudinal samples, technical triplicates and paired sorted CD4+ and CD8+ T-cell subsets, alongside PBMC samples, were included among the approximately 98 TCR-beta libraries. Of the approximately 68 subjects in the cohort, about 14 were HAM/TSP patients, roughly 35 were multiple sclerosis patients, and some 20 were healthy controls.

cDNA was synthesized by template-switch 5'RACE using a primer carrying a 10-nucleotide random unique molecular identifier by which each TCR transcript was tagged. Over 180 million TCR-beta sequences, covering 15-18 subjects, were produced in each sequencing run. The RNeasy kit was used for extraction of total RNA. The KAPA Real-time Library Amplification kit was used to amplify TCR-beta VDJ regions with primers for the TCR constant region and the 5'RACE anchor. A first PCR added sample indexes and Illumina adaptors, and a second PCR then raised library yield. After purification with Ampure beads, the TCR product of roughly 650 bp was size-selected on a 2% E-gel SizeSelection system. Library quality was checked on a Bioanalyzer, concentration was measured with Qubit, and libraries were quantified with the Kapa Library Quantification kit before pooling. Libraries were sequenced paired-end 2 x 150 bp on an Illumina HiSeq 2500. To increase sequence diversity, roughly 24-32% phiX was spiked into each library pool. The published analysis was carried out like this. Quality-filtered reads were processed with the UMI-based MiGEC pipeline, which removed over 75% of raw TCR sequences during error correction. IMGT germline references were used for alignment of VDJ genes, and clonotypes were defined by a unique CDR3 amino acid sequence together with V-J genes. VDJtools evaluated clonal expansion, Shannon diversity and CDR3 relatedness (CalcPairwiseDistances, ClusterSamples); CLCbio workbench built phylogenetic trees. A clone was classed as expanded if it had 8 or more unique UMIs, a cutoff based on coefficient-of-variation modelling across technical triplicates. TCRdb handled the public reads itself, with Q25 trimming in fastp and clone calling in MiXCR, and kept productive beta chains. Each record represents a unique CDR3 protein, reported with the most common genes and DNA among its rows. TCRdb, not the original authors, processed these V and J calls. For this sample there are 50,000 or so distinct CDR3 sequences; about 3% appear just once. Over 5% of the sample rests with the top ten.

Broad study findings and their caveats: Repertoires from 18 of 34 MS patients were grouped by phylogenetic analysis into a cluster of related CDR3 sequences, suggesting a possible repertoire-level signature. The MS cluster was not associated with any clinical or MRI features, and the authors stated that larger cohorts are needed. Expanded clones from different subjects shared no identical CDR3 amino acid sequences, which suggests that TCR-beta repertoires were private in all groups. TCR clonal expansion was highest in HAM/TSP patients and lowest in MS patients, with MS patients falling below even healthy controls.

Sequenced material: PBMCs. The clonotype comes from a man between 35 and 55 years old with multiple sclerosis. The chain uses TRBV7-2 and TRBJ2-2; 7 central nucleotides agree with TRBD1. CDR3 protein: CASSLVAGGNTGELFF. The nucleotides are TGTGCCAGCAGCTTAGTGGCAGGGGGGAACACCGGGGAGCTGTTTTTT.